Listed here is a single T cell receptor (beta chain). Antigen specificity is unknown. Pooled in the analysis were second doses at about 4 or about 12 weeks. This sample is part of a study of T cell responses to AZD1222 COVID-19 vaccine. V lost 6 bases, J lost 10 bases, and 3 bases stayed unmatched. CDR1 and CDR2 from the germline V gene are KGHDR and SFDVKD. The CDR3 runs to 12 residues. This table comes from immunoSEQ multiplex PCR, and its TCRdb copy is limited to in-frame clones, with some not included. The data contain over 100,000 clones, around 87% of them singletons. The study's findings and limits: Spike-wide coverage was observed for vaccine-associated CD4 TCRs, with dominant responses at 160-218 and 743-854. The donors showed a predominance of white British ancestry and of females, with possible underestimation of clonal diversity. The breadth and depth of Spike-specific TCRs increased once two AZD1222 doses had been given.

This specimen consisted of peripheral blood, obtained 28 days after the second AZD1222 dose. The TCR sequence derives from an adult who received the AZD1222 COVID-19 vaccine. V gene TRBV24-1 combines with J gene TRBJ2-2; 8 nucleotides match TRBD1. CDR3 protein: CATSQGAEELFF. The CDR3 coding sequence is TGTGCCACCAGTCAGGGGGCGGAGGAGCTGTTTTTT.